This is a list of T cell receptor beta chains from one sample in a study of cytomegalovirus exposure and HLA in healthy donors. Clones were sequenced by immunoSEQ multiplex PCR, and TCRdb holds only the in-frame ones, with some missing. The table records about 200,000 clones, approximately 80% of them present only once. Sequencing used PBMCs. All receptors come from a young man in good health and CMV-seronegative. CDR3s include the opening cysteine and the closing phenylalanine or tryptophan. D genes are given only for firm matches. A clone size is listed for some rows: how often the clone was seen (once, few, many), or a class if it is expanded.

CDR3 DNA | CDR3 protein | V gene | D gene | J gene | clone size
TGTGCCAGCAGCTTAGTTTGGACAGGGGGCGGTACCGGGGAGCTGTTTTTT | CASSLVWTGGGTGELFF | TRBV7-6 | TRBD1 | TRBJ2-2 | -
TGTGCCAGCAGCTCATACAGGGGGCCTTACAATGAGCAGTTCTTC | CASSSYRGPYNEQFF | TRBV5-6 | TRBD1 | TRBJ2-1 | -
TGTGCCAGCAGTTTAACTAGCGGGGGTTACAATGAGCAGTTCTTC | CASSLTSGGYNEQFF | TRBV6-5 | TRBD2 | TRBJ2-1 | -
TGTGCCAGCAGCCCGGGTACTTCAGTGGAGACCCAGTACTTC | CASSPGTSVETQYF | TRBV11-2 | - | TRBJ2-5 | -
TGTGCCAGCTCTCTTGGACAGGGTGGAACCGGGGAGCTGTTTTTT | CASSLGQGGTGELFF | TRBV18 | TRBD1 | TRBJ2-2 | -
TGTGCCAGCAGCTTGGGGGCCCAGAATTCACCCCTCCACTTT | CASSLGAQNSPLHF | TRBV7-3 | - | TRBJ1-6 | -
TGTGCCAGTAGTAGTACAGGCACTCCTTCCTACGAGCAGTACTTC | CASSSTGTPSYEQYF | TRBV19 | - | TRBJ2-7 | -
TGTGCCAGCAGCGTCTCCGGGGGAAATGGTGAGACCCAGTACTTC | CASSVSGGNGETQYF | TRBV9 | - | TRBJ2-5 | -
TGTGCCAGCAGCGTATCAAGGGACAGGGGTAAACCAGCTTTCTTT | CASSVSRDRGKPAFF | TRBV5-4 | TRBD1 | TRBJ1-1 | -
TGTGCCAGCAGCAACGGAGGGAGTAAAGCTTTCTTT | CASSNGGSKAFF | TRBV6-6 | - | TRBJ1-1 | -
TGTGCCAGCAGCTTTGCCGGGGCTGGAAACACCATATATTTT | CASSFAGAGNTIYF | TRBV7-8 | - | TRBJ1-3 | -
TGCGCCAGCAGCGGGGGGGACAGGGGCCAAGAGACCCAGTACTTC | CASSGGDRGQETQYF | TRBV5-1 | TRBD1 | TRBJ2-5 | -
TGTGCCAGTAGTGCCGGGAGGTCTAAGAACACCGGGGAGCTGTTTTTT | CASSAGRSKNTGELFF | TRBV19 | TRBD2 | TRBJ2-2 | -
TGTGCCAGCAGTGAAGTAAGAAGCACCTACAATGAGCAGTTCTTC | CASSEVRSTYNEQFF | TRBV6-1 | - | TRBJ2-1 | -
TGTGCCAGCAGTCCTACTAGCGGGGGGGCCCATGAGCAGTTCTTC | CASSPTSGGAHEQFF | TRBV6-6 | TRBD2 | TRBJ2-1 | -
TGTGCCAGCAGCTTAGGGGGACACGCCGGGATCACTGAAGCTTTCTTT | CASSLGGHAGITEAFF | TRBV13 | - | TRBJ1-1 | -
TGTGCCAGCAGTTACTCTTCTTCGGGTGGCTACACCTTC | CASSYSSSGGYTF | TRBV6-6 | - | TRBJ1-2 | -
TGTGCCAGCAAACCGCAGGTGGTAACCGGGGAGCTGTTTTTT | CASKPQVVTGELFF | TRBV6-6 | - | TRBJ2-2 | few
TGTGCCAGCTCACTAAGGACAGGGGGCGAGGATACGCAGTATTTT | CASSLRTGGEDTQYF | TRBV18 | TRBD1 | TRBJ2-3 | -
TGTGCCAGCAGCTTAGGGCCTAGACTAGAACCGGGCTCTGGAAACACCATATATTTT | CASSLGPRLEPGSGNTIYF | TRBV13 | - | TRBJ1-3 | -
TGTGCCAGTAGGGGACTAGCGGGCTACGAGCAGTACTTC | CASRGLAGYEQYF | TRBV19 | TRBD2 | TRBJ2-7 | -
TGTGCCAGCAGTTTAGGGGGACAGGGCCTTACGCTGTTTTTT | CASSLGGQGLTLFF | TRBV28 | TRBD1 | TRBJ1-4 | -
TGTGCCAGCAGTATCCCGGGGGGGCGCAACTATGGCTACACCTTC | CASSIPGGRNYGYTF | TRBV28 | - | TRBJ1-2 | -
TGTGCCACCGCGGGGAGTCGGCCAGATACGCAGTATTTT | CATAGSRPDTQYF | TRBV6-6 | - | TRBJ2-3 | -
TGTGCCAGTAGTATCCCGGGACAGGGAGGGAGGAACACTGAAGCTTTCTTT | CASSIPGQGGRNTEAFF | TRBV19 | TRBD1 | TRBJ1-1 | -
TGTGCCAGCAGCCCTCGGGTGGCCGATTCACCCCTCCACTTT | CASSPRVADSPLHF | TRBV7-6 | - | TRBJ1-6 | -
TGTGCCAGCAGTAGGGCAGGGGGCGTGATTGTGGAGACCCAGTACTTC | CASSRAGGVIVETQYF | TRBV6-6 | TRBD1 | TRBJ2-5 | -
TGTGCCAGCAGTGAAGTGGACCCAGGGCTGTCGGACACCATATATTTT | CASSEVDPGLSDTIYF | TRBV6-1 | - | TRBJ1-3 | -
TGTGCCACCAGCAGAGATCTTACTAGCGGGGTTACGGTCACAGATACGCAGTATTTT | CATSRDLTSGVTVTDTQYF | TRBV15 | TRBD2 | TRBJ2-3 | -
TGTGCCAGCAGTGGACTCCCAGATACGCAGTATTTT | CASSGLPDTQYF | TRBV11-3 | - | TRBJ2-3 | -
TGTGCCAGCGCAATCCAGGGGAGCGAAAAACTGTTTTTT | CASAIQGSEKLFF | TRBV19 | - | TRBJ1-4 | -
TGTGCCAGCCTACTGGGTCAGGGGGCCGGGGACTATGGCTACACCTTC | CASLLGQGAGDYGYTF | TRBV28 | TRBD1 | TRBJ1-2 | -
TGCGCCAGCAGTGTGACTAGCGGGGGGGCAGATGAGCAGTTCTTC | CASSVTSGGADEQFF | TRBV10-1 | TRBD2 | TRBJ2-1 | -
TGTGCCAGCAGCCAAGATTCTTGGGGGACAGGGAATGAAAAACTGTTTTTT | CASSQDSWGTGNEKLFF | TRBV4-2 | TRBD1 | TRBJ1-4 | -
TGCGCCAGCAGCTTGGGGACAGGGGGGAATGAAAAACTGTTTTTT | CASSLGTGGNEKLFF | TRBV5-1 | TRBD1 | TRBJ1-4 | -
TGTGCCAGCAGTCTTACTAGCGGGGGTTACAATGAGCAGTTCTTC | CASSLTSGGYNEQFF | TRBV27 | TRBD2 | TRBJ2-1 | -
TGTGCCAGCAGCTTAACTAGCGGGGGGGCCCCCTCCTACAATGAGCAGTTCTTC | CASSLTSGGAPSYNEQFF | TRBV7-3 | TRBD2 | TRBJ2-1 | -
TGTGCCAGCTCACCCCAGCGGGGGACGAACACCGGGGAGCTGTTTTTT | CASSPQRGTNTGELFF | TRBV18 | TRBD2 | TRBJ2-2 | -
TGTGCCAGCAGCTTGGACAGTAGACGAGCCAATGAGCAGTTCTTC | CASSLDSRRANEQFF | TRBV7-9 | - | TRBJ2-1 | -
TGTGCCAGCAGCCCCCGGACAGGATTCTATGGCTACACCTTC | CASSPRTGFYGYTF | TRBV14 | TRBD1 | TRBJ1-2 | -
TGTGCCAGCAGTTTACTCTATGGACAGGAAGAGACCCAGTACTTC | CASSLLYGQEETQYF | TRBV27 | TRBD1 | TRBJ2-5 | -
TGTGCCAGCAGCCCTTCCAGGCGGGCAGATACGCAGTATTTT | CASSPSRRADTQYF | TRBV4-2 | - | TRBJ2-3 | -
TGTGCCAGCAGCTTAGAGTTGGTCAGAACTAACTATGGCTACACCTTC | CASSLELVRTNYGYTF | TRBV7-2 | - | TRBJ1-2 | -
TGTGCCAGCAGTAAAGGACAGGTCAGCAATCAGCCCCAGCATTTT | CASSKGQVSNQPQHF | TRBV6-6 | TRBD1 | TRBJ1-5 | -
TGCAGCGTTGAGGGGAGGAGGACGGGAGAGCAGTACTTC | CSVEGRRTGEQYF | TRBV29-1 | - | TRBJ2-7 | -
TGCGCCAGCAGCCTTAGCGGGGGCTCCTACAATGAGCAGTTCTTC | CASSLSGGSYNEQFF | TRBV5-1 | TRBD2 | TRBJ2-1 | -
TGTGCCATCAGGAACAGCTACGAGCAGTACTTC | CAIRNSYEQYF | TRBV10-3 | - | TRBJ2-7 | -